This TCR beta chain derives from a study of blood T cell repertoires in COVID-19. Looking at the study overall: PBMCs, B-cell-depleted T cells, or T cells were the source of the cDNA or gDNA that made up the material.

Profiling relied on immunoSEQ multiplex PCR, and the TCRdb table lists in-frame clones only, not all of them. The data show around 100,000 clones, around 90% seen once. This clone has only a few counts. The germline gives CDR1 SGHVS, CDR2 FQNEAQ. This CDR3 region has 14 residues. V lost 0 bases and J 2 bases, leaving 8 bases between the germline ends. The TCR was taken from a man aged 50 or older in a cohort sampled during active COVID-19. The sequenced sample was peripheral blood. The rearrangement joins TRBV7-8 to TRBJ2-7; possible D gene TRBD1, 6 bases. The CDR3 sequence: CASSLAGDTYEQYF. For the CDR3, the DNA is TGTGCCAGCAGCTTAGCGGGGGACACCTACGAGCAGTACTTC.